The clone carrying this T cell receptor (beta chain) was seen more than once but under ten times. Its specificity is not known. The data were taken from a study of T-cell memory formation after mild COVID-19. Study in general: The two donors had largely donor-specific TCR clusters. Findings and caveats of the study: That cross-reactive memory joined was suggested by some responding clones appearing in pre-infection memory. Second-wave clones with a day 37 peak had unconfirmed SARS-CoV-2 specificity.

Germline CDR1 and CDR2: LNHDA and SQIVND (reference sequence). CDR3 length equals 16 residues. The V end lost 2 bases, the J end lost 0 bases, and 11 bases lay between the germline ends. After 5'RACE with constant-segment primers, TCR alpha and TCR beta cDNA libraries carrying sample barcodes and UMIs were obtained. TCRdb itself ran the 5' RACE reads through MiXCR, one entry per CDR3 protein. The sample has around 530,000 distinct CDR3 sequences, about 22% seen once. The chain joins TRBV19 to TRBJ1-3; the D is unclear. Material: PBMCs or a T cell subset sorted from them (not recorded which). The receptor's source is an adult woman who had mild COVID-19 (a few samples of this study predate the infection). Cell type and time point are not known. DNA for the CDR3: TGTGCCAGTAGTATATCGGAGACATTCTCTGGAAACACCATATATTTT. It translates to CASSISETFSGNTIYF. Full variable domain (rest looked up from reference TRBV19 and TRBJ1-3): DGGITQSPKYLFRKEGQNVTLSCEQNLNHDAMYWYRQDPGQGLRLIYYSQIVNDFQKGDIAEGYSVSREKKESFPLTVTSAQKNPTAFYLCASSISETFSGNTIYFGEGSWLTVV.